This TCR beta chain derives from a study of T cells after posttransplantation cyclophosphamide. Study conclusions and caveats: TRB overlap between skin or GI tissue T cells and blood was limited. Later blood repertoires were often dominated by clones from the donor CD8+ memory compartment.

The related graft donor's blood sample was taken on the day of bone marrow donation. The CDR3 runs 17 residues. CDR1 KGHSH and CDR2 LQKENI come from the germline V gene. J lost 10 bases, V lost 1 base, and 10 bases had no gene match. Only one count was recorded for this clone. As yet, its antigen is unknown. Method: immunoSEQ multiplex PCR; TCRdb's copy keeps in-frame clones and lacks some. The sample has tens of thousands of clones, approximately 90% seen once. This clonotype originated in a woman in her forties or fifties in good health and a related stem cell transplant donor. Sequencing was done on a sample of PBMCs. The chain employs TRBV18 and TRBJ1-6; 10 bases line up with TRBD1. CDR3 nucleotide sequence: TGTGCCAGCTCACCACTTTCGGGACAGGGGAGCGACTCACCCCTCCACTTT. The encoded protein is CASSPLSGQGSDSPLHF.